This TCR beta chain came from a study of blood T cell repertoires in COVID-19. About the study: Sample material is recorded as cDNA or gDNA derived from T cells, B-cell-depleted T cells, or PBMCs.

Those who participated ranged in age from roughly 18 to 90 years and resided in 20 to 25 US areas. Clinical histories supplied by participants themselves formed the basis of cohort assignment. J was trimmed by 2 bases and V by 6 bases; bases with no gene match: 7. CDR3 size: 15 residues. The V gene's germline CDR1 is MDHEN and CDR2 SYDVKM. Sequencing was performed with immunoSEQ multiplex PCR; in TCRdb, only in-frame clones are kept and a portion is missing. The sample records some 170,000 clones, 84% being singletons. The clonotype comes from a man aged 45-65 years who had recovered from COVID-19. Specimen: PBMCs or T cells enriched from blood (not recorded which). The V call is TRBV28, the J call TRBJ1-1; 9 nucleotides match TRBD1. The chain's CDR3 is CASRGGTGSNTEAFF. CDR3 coding DNA: TGTGCCAGCAGGGGGGGGACAGGGTCTAACACTGAAGCTTTCTTT.